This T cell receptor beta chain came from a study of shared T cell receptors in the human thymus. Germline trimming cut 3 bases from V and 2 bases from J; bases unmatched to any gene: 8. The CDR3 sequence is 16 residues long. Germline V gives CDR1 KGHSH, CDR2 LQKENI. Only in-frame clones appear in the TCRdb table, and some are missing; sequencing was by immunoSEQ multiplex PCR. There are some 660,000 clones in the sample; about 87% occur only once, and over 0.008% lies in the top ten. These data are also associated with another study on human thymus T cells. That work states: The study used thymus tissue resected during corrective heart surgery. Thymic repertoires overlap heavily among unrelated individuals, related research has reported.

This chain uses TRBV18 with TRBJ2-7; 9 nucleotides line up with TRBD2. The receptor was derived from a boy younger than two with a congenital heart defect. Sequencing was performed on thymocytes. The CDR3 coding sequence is TGTGCCAGCTCACCGGGGCGGGAGGGGTTCCCCTACGAGCAGTACTTC. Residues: CASSPGREGFPYEQYF.